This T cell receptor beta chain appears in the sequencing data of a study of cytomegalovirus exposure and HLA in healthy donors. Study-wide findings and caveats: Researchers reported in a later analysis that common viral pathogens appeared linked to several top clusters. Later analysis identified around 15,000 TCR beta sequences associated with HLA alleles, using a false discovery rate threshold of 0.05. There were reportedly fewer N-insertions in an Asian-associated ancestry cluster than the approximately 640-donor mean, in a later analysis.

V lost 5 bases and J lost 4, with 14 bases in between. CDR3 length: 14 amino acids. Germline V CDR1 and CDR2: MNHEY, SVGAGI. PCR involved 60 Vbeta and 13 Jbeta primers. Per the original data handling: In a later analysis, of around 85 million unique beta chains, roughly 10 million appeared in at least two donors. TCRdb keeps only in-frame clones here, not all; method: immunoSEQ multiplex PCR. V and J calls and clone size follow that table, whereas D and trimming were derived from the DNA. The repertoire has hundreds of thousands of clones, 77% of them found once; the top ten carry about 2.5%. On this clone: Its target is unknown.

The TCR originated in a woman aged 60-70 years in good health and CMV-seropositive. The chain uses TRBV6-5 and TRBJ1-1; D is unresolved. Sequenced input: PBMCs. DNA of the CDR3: TGTGCCAGCAGTCGGCCCAGTGCGGCCACTGAAGCTTTCTTT. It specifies CASSRPSAATEAFF.